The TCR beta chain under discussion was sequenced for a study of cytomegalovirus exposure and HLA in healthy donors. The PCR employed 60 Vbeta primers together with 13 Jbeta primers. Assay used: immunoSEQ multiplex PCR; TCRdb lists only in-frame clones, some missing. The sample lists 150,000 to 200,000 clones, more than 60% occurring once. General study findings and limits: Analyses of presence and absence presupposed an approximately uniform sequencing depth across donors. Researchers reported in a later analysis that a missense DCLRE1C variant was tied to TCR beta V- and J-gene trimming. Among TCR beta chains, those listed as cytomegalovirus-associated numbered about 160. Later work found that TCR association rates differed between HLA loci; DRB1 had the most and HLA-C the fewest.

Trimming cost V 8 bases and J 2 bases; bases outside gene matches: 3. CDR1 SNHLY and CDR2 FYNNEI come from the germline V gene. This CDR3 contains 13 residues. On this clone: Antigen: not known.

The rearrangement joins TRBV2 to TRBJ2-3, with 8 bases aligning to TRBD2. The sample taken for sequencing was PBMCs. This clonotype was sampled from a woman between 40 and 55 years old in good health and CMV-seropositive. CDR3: CASQRELTDTQYF. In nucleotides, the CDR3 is TGTGCCAGCCAGCGGGAGCTCACAGATACGCAGTATTTT.